Shown below are 14 T cell receptor beta chains from a single sample sequenced in a study of cytomegalovirus exposure and HLA in healthy donors. Primers for the PCR totalled 60 Vbeta and 13 Jbeta. TCRdb's table, derived via immunoSEQ multiplex PCR, lists solely in-frame clones and lacks some. There are about 200,000 clones in the sample; 70% to 80% occur only once, and under 4.5% lies in the top ten. The sample consisted of PBMCs. These receptors originate from a woman aged 25 to 45 in good health and CMV-seropositive.

The V call is TRBV4-1, the J call TRBJ2-1; 9 nucleotides match TRBD1. The CDR3 runs to 17 residues. Germline values: CDR1 MGHRA, CDR2 YSYEKL. J was trimmed by 4 bases and V by 1 base; bases with no gene match: 8. The CDR3 bases are TGCGCCAGCAGCCAAGCGTACAGGGGGCGAGGATACAATGAGCAGTTCTTC. Translation: CASSQAYRGRGYNEQFF.

This chain joins TRBV4-1 and TRBJ1-4; TRBD1 agrees at 7 bases. The germline V gene has CDR1 MGHRA and CDR2 YSYEKL. The CDR3 has 14 amino acids. V dropped 4 bases and J dropped 7; count of bases not matched to a gene: 6. CDR3 DNA: TGCGCCAGCAGCCCGGACAGGCAAAGTGAAAAACTGTTTTTT. Translation: CASSPDRQSEKLFF.

The chain recombines TRBV7-9 with TRBJ2-2, with D unresolved. The CDR3 is 14 residues long. The V gene's germline CDR1 is SEHNR and CDR2 FQNEAQ (reference sequence). V lost 1 base to trimming and J lost 4 bases, with 7 bases between them. The CDR3 here is CASSLVQFTGELFF. CDR3 nucleotides: TGTGCCAGCAGCTTAGTTCAATTCACCGGGGAGCTGTTTTTT.

This chain links TRBV5-1 with TRBJ2-6; maybe TRBD2 (5 bases). The ends were cut back, 2 bases at V and 0 bases at J, with 12 bases in the middle. Per the germline V gene, CDR1 is SGHRS and CDR2 is YFSETQ. The CDR3 totals 17 residues. The CDR3: CASSFEGSGSGANVLTF. The CDR3, as DNA: TGCGCCAGCAGCTTTGAGGGAAGCGGCTCTGGGGCCAACGTCCTGACTTTC.

The J gene is TRBJ2-7, the V gene TRBV2; 12 bases match TRBD2. The trim removed 6 bases at V and 7 bases at J, leaving 7 bases unmatched. The V gene's germline CDR1 is SNHLY and CDR2 FYNNEI. This CDR3 is built from 14 residues. In nucleotides, the CDR3 is TGTGCCAGCAGGGTCACTAGCGGGAGGTCGGAGCAGTACTTC. Translated, it gives CASRVTSGRSEQYF.

The chain is built from TRBV4-1 and TRBJ2-5, with D perhaps matching TRBD2 (6 bases). Trimming cost V 6 bases and J 4 bases, with 18 bases left between them. The CDR3 consists of 15 residues. Germline V gene data show CDR1 as MGHRA and CDR2 as YSYEKL. CDR3 amino acids: CASRGVWREVETQYF. DNA of the CDR3: TGCGCCAGCAGGGGGGTTTGGAGGGAGGTAGAGACCCAGTACTTC.

This clone was observed a handful of times. CDR3 in amino acids: CASSSWQSETQYF. The CDR3 DNA reads as TGTGCCAGCAGTTCTTGGCAGTCCGAGACCCAGTACTTC. The chain has TRBV27 and TRBJ2-5, with D unresolved. Germline V gene sequence: CDR1 MNHEY, CDR2 SMNVEV (reference sequence). The CDR3 loop spans 13 amino acids. Trimming pared 4 bases from V and 5 bases from J, leaving 11 bases between.

In this sample, this clone turned up a few times. The chain uses TRBV19 and TRBJ1-1, with D tentatively TRBD1 (6 bases). Germline CDR1 reads LNHDA; CDR2 reads SQIVND (reference sequence). CDR3 length: 16 amino acids. The ends were cut back, 6 bases at V and 1 base at J, with 18 bases in the middle. The CDR3 loop is CASRKSRDTPNTEAFF. CDR3 bases: TGTGCCAGTAGGAAATCCCGGGACACGCCGAACACTGAAGCTTTCTTT.

The chain is built from TRBV25-1 and TRBJ2-7, with 10 bases matching TRBD2. Trimming took 3 bases from V and 2 from J; bases not matched to a gene: 13. Per the germline V gene, CDR1 is MGHDK and CDR2 is SYGVNS. The CDR3 consists of 18 residues. The CDR3 loop reads CASSDSLPSSGRTYEQYF. The CDR3 nucleotides are TGTGCCAGCAGTGACTCCCTCCCCTCTAGCGGGAGAACCTACGAGCAGTACTTC.

The V call is TRBV5-1, the J call TRBJ1-1; weak D call: TRBD1 (5 bases). The CDR3 totals 17 residues. Per germline, CDR1 SGHRS and CDR2 YFSETQ. V was cut by 1 base and J by 0 bases, with 16 bases left in between. CDR3 residues: CASSLYQGTGMNTEAFF. CDR3 DNA: TGCGCCAGCAGCTTGTATCAGGGTACGGGTATGAACACTGAAGCTTTCTTT.

This clone was seen a single time. V usage is TRBV9 and J usage is TRBJ2-3, with 11 bases matching TRBD2. The J segment lost 4 bases and the V segment lost 0 bases, leaving 1 base of the junction unmatched. CDR1 is SGDLS, CDR2 YYNGEE, per germline. CDR3 length: 15 amino acids. CDR3 in DNA: TGTGCCAGCAGCGTAGTTAGCGGGGGGGCAGATACGCAGTATTTT. Residues: CASSVVSGGADTQYF.

This clone turned up a few times. This chain links TRBV4-1 with TRBJ1-5; no clear D gene. V was pared by 4 bases and J by 2 bases, with 12 bases between. The CDR3 sequence is 15 residues long. Per germline, CDR1 MGHRA and CDR2 YSYEKL. The CDR3 sequence: CASSLGRQRNQPQHF. The CDR3 nucleotides are TGCGCCAGCAGCCTGGGGAGGCAGCGCAATCAGCCCCAGCATTTT.

V and J are TRBV11-2 and TRBJ1-1; the D is unclear. V was pared by 6 bases and J by 1 base, with 18 bases between. The CDR3 length is 16 residues. Germline V CDR1 and CDR2: SGHAT, FQNNGV. CDR3 sequence reads: CASSVRYGRENTEAFF. CDR3 DNA: TGTGCCAGCAGTGTACGTTACGGGCGGGAGAACACTGAAGCTTTCTTT.

This sequence joins TRBV27 and TRBJ1-5; tentative D call: TRBD1 (6 bases). The V end was cut by 6 bases, the J end by 2 bases, with 11 bases between. Germline V gene data show CDR1 as MNHEY and CDR2 as SMNVEV (reference sequence). There are 14 residues in the CDR3. In DNA form, the CDR3 reads TGTGCCAGCAGCCACAGGGTCGGCAATCAGCCCCAGCATTTT. Translating gives CASSHRVGNQPQHF.